The 4 T cell receptor beta chains below all came from one sample that was sequenced in a study of cytomegalovirus exposure and HLA in healthy donors. The PCR was carried out with 60 Vbeta primers and 13 Jbeta primers. The data were produced by immunoSEQ multiplex PCR, yet TCRdb's version contains in-frame clones alone and is incomplete. The table has around 170,000 clones, 70% to 80% seen once. The specimen was PBMCs. The source of these receptors is a man aged 55 to 70 in good health and CMV-seronegative.

This clone occurred once. The chain links TRBV25-1 to TRBJ2-5; D is perhaps TRBD1 (6 bases). Looked up from germline, CDR1 is MGHDK and CDR2 is SYGVNS. The CDR3 is 15 residues long. Deletions cut 0 bases from V and 5 bases from J, with 13 bases between. The DNA of the CDR3 is TGTGCCAGCAGTGAATACTCCAGGGGATCTGAGACCCAGTACTTC. Protein: CASSEYSRGSETQYF.

The genes are TRBV5-1 and TRBJ2-5; TRBD1 matches at 9 bases. The J call may be faulty, since TRBJ2-7 better matches the DNA end. The CDR3 runs to 15 residues. Germline V gene data show CDR1 as SGHRS and CDR2 as YFSETQ. The CDR3 DNA reads TGCGCCAGCAGCTCTACAGGGGGCGTAAATTACGAGCAGTACTTC. Amino acid sequence: CASSSTGGVNYEQYF.

V usage is TRBV6-1 and J usage is TRBJ1-3; no reliable D call. Germline V gene sequence: CDR1 MNHNS, CDR2 SASEGT. V was shortened by 5 bases and J by 5 bases, with 13 bases between the two germline ends. The CDR3 runs 14 residues. Written as DNA, the CDR3 is TGTGCCAGCAGTATTCTAGAGACGAGAAACACCATATATTTT. It specifies CASSILETRNTIYF.

The table lists this clone with a few counts. V and J are TRBV28 and TRBJ1-5, with TRBD1 matching 8 bases. J lost 4 bases, V lost 7 bases, and 9 bases had no gene match. The germline V gene has CDR1 MDHEN and CDR2 SYDVKM. The CDR3 runs 15 residues. This chain's CDR3 is CASTTGGDGNQPQHF. The DNA for the CDR3 is TGTGCCAGCACCACAGGGGGGGATGGGAATCAGCCCCAGCATTTT.